Listed here are 23 T cell receptor beta chains from one sample, sequenced in a study of identical twins. MiXCR, applied by TCRdb to the 5' RACE reads, yields one record per CDR3 protein. The sample lists 500,000 or so distinct CDR3 sequences; roughly an eighth were seen once. These data also formed part of another study, on yellow fever vaccine responses in identical twins.

Sequenced sample: CD4+ T cells sorted from blood. Receptor source: a woman aged 18-30 years in good health.

The V and J genes are TRBV6-5 and TRBJ1-2; D is unresolved. Germline V lookup: CDR1 MNHEY, CDR2 SVGAGI. This CDR3 contains 14 residues. The V end lost 2 bases, the J end lost 2 bases, and 9 bases lay between the germline ends. The CDR3 nucleotides read TGTGCCAGCAGTTACCAGGACGGCAACTATGGCTACACCTTC. The encoded protein is CASSYQDGNYGYTF.

The chain uses TRBV6-2 or TRBV6-3 and TRBJ2-7; D remains ambiguous. Trimming removed 4 bases from V and 6 bases from J, with 13 bases in between. Germline loops: CDR1 MNHEY, CDR2 SVGEGT. This CDR3 has 13 residues. The CDR3 protein is CASSFSRLGEQYF. The CDR3 DNA reads TGTGCCAGCAGTTTCTCCCGCCTCGGCGAGCAGTACTTC.

This chain joins TRBV25-1 and TRBJ1-1; the D gene is possibly TRBD1 (6 bases). The V end was cut by 4 bases, the J end by 4 bases, with 10 bases between. CDR3 size: 13 residues. Germline V CDR1 and CDR2: MGHDK, SYGVNS. CDR3 loop: CASSAGAGTEAFF. DNA for the CDR3: TGTGCCAGCAGTGCAGGGGCGGGCACTGAAGCTTTCTTT.

Written as DNA, the CDR3 is TGTGCCACCTCAGGGGGTGGGCCCCAGCATTTT. Its protein is CATSGGGPQHF. V usage is TRBV24-1 and J usage is TRBJ1-5; 7 bases line up with TRBD1. J was trimmed by 9 bases and V by 9 bases; bases with no gene match: 4. This CDR3 is built from 11 residues. Germline V gives CDR1 KGHDR, CDR2 SFDVKD.

This clonotype occurred many times. V is TRBV5-1 and J is TRBJ1-1, with 8 positions matching TRBD1. With 7 bases clipped from V and 1 base from J, the junction kept 6 bases outside the gene matches. The CDR3 consists of 14 residues. CDR1 SGHRS and CDR2 YFSETQ come from the germline V gene. The CDR3 reads CASGGTGKNTEAFF. Here the CDR3 DNA reads TGCGCCAGCGGTGGGACAGGCAAGAACACTGAAGCTTTCTTT.

This rearrangement joins TRBV7-2 to TRBJ1-2, with D hard to call. V was cut by 2 bases and J by 8 bases, with 9 bases left in between. CDR3 length: 12 amino acids. Germline lookup yields CDR1 SGHTA and CDR2 FQGNSA. CDR3: CASSLIGSGYTF. CDR3 sequence (DNA): TGTGCCAGCAGCTTAATCGGGAGCGGCTACACCTTC.

This clonotype was counted at least ten times. The chain combines TRBV27 with TRBJ2-7; TRBD2 matches 10 bases. The ends lost 4 bases at V and 7 bases at J; junction bases unmatched: 7. The germline gives CDR1 MNHEY, CDR2 SMNVEV (reference sequence). The CDR3 has 14 residues. The chain's CDR3 is CASSYLAGVMEQYF. CDR3 DNA sequence: TGTGCCAGCAGTTACCTAGCGGGAGTAATGGAGCAGTACTTC.

This clonotype was seen more than once but under ten times. J is TRBJ2-5 and V is TRBV6-1; D possibly corresponds to TRBD2 (6 bases). The CDR3 has 12 amino acids. Germline CDR1 reads MNHNS; CDR2 reads SASEGT. Trimming left V 0 bases short and J 7 bases short, with 6 bases between. CDR3 protein: CASSEAGRTQYF. The CDR3 nucleotides are TGTGCCAGCAGTGAAGCCGGGAGGACCCAGTACTTC.

The V call is TRBV27, the J call TRBJ2-6, with D perhaps being TRBD1 or TRBD2 (7 bases each). The V end was cut by 5 bases, the J end by 1 base, with 18 bases between. Germline CDR1 MNHEY, CDR2 SMNVEV (reference sequence). The CDR3 covers 18 residues. The CDR3 DNA reads as TGTGCCAGCAGTCATCAGGGGAGGGGGCATTCTGGGGCCAACGTCCTGACTTTC. Translated, it gives CASSHQGRGHSGANVLTF.

The chain combines TRBV28 with TRBJ2-2; 11 bases match TRBD2. J lost 1 base, V lost 7 bases, and 17 bases had no gene match. This CDR3 spans 20 amino acids. Germline-derived CDR1 and CDR2 are MDHEN and SYDVKM. This chain's CDR3 is CASKYLADRGTSGNTGELFF. The CDR3 region has the DNA TGTGCCAGCAAATACCTCGCAGACAGGGGGACTAGCGGGAACACCGGGGAGCTGTTTTTT.

The table lists this clonotype with a few counts. This chain joins TRBV5-1 and TRBJ2-4; D is unclear. This CDR3 comprises 14 residues. CDR1 SGHRS and CDR2 YFSETQ come from the germline V gene. V lost 0 bases, J lost 8 bases, and 12 bases lay in between. The CDR3 sequence: CASSLEVTKDIQYF. In nucleotides, the CDR3 is TGCGCCAGCAGCTTGGAAGTGACAAAGGACATTCAGTACTTC.

The chain links TRBV28 to TRBJ2-3, with 7 bases that match TRBD1. With 6 bases clipped from V and 9 bases from J, the junction kept 6 bases outside the gene matches. Germline CDR1 is MDHEN and CDR2 is SYDVKM. The CDR3 is 12 residues long. This CDR3 reads CASRSTGETQYF. The CDR3 bases are TGTGCCAGCAGATCCACAGGGGAGACGCAGTATTTT.

This clonotype appeared many times. The V gene is TRBV5-1, the J gene TRBJ2-1; 8 bases agree with TRBD2. The CDR3 spans 17 residues. Trimming removed 0 bases from V and 0 bases from J; junction bases left unmatched: 5. Germline V lookup: CDR1 SGHRS, CDR2 YFSETQ. Here the CDR3 reads CASSLVGGGSSYNEQFF. DNA for the CDR3: TGCGCCAGCAGCTTGGTTGGCGGGGGGTCCTCCTACAATGAGCAGTTCTTC.

This clonotype has just a few counts. This chain connects TRBV20-1 to TRBJ2-3, with D possibly being TRBD2 (5 bases). V was pared by 6 bases and J by 2 bases, with 18 bases between. CDR1 is DFQATT, CDR2 SNEGSKA, per germline (reference sequence). This CDR3 has 15 amino acids. Here the CDR3 DNA reads TGCAGTGCCCCGTTAGGGAGCGGACCCACAGATACGCAGTATTTT. This encodes CSAPLGSGPTDTQYF.

The chain links TRBV7-8 to TRBJ1-6, with TRBD1 as a possible D gene (6 bases). CDR1 is SGHVS, CDR2 FQNEAQ, per germline. Trimming took off 0 bases at V and 9 bases at J, with 12 bases between the two ends. The CDR3 has 15 amino acids. The CDR3 sequence: CASSLALQGGSPLHF. The CDR3 DNA reads TGTGCCAGCAGCTTAGCTCTACAGGGAGGTTCACCCCTCCACTTT.

The V and J genes are TRBV28 and TRBJ2-3, with 8 bases lining up with TRBD1. This CDR3 spans 17 amino acids. V shed 6 bases and J 5 bases; nucleotides not matched to a gene: 16. The germline gives CDR1 MDHEN, CDR2 SYDVKM. The CDR3 reads CASSPYPGTGTIDTQYF. CDR3 bases: TGTGCCAGCAGCCCCTACCCTGGGACAGGAACGATAGATACGCAGTATTTT.

The table lists this clonotype with many counts. CDR3: CAISEIQGTDTQYF. The CDR3 nucleotides are TGTGCCATCAGTGAGATTCAGGGGACAGATACGCAGTATTTT. This chain joins TRBV10-3 and TRBJ2-3, with D perhaps TRBD1 (6 bases). Trimming removed 2 bases from V and 3 bases from J, with 9 bases in between. CDR1 and CDR2 (germline): ENHRY, SYGVKD. This CDR3 region has 14 residues.

This chain uses TRBV7-9 with TRBJ2-5, with no clear D. The V and J ends lost 4 bases and 0 bases respectively, with 9 bases between them. Germline V lookup: CDR1 SEHNR, CDR2 FQNEAQ (reference sequence). The CDR3 has 14 residues. The CDR3 region is CASSSLLNQETQYF. For the CDR3, the DNA is TGTGCCAGCAGCTCTTTGCTGAACCAAGAGACCCAGTACTTC.

V is TRBV18 and J is TRBJ1-2, with 9 bases aligning to TRBD1. This CDR3 comprises 16 residues. Germline loops: CDR1 KGHSH, CDR2 LQKENI. The ends lost 4 bases at V and 6 bases at J; junction bases unmatched: 12. DNA of the CDR3: TGTGCCAGCTCACTGCTATCCGGGACAGGGTCCCATGGCTACACCTTC. Residues: CASSLLSGTGSHGYTF.

This clonotype was counted only a few times. The V gene is TRBV7-2, the J gene TRBJ2-5; D may be TRBD1 or TRBD2 (5 bases each). The CDR3 covers 14 residues. In germline, CDR1 is SGHTA, CDR2 FQGNSA. The ends were cut back, 4 bases at V and 5 bases at J, with 14 bases in the middle. The CDR3 DNA sequence: TGTGCCAGCAGCTCCGGGACCCGAGGGGAGACCCAGTACTTC. Encoded protein: CASSSGTRGETQYF.

The DNA of the CDR3 is TGTGCCAGCAGCTTAATTCCCTCGGCCGCTAGCGGGGGAGACAATGAGCAGTTCTTC. It specifies CASSLIPSAASGGDNEQFF. The chain couples TRBV7-3 to TRBJ2-1; TRBD2 agrees at 10 bases. The CDR3 covers 19 residues. Germline CDR1 and CDR2: SGHTA and FQGTGA. J was trimmed by 5 bases and V by 1 base; bases with no gene match: 14.

This clonotype has more than one count but fewer than ten. This chain uses TRBV28 with TRBJ2-7, with a weak D call TRBD1 (5 bases). Germline lookup yields CDR1 MDHEN and CDR2 SYDVKM. CDR3 length: 15 amino acids. V lost 0 bases, J lost 4 bases, and 13 bases lay in between. The CDR3 region is CASSLWKAGRYEQYF. CDR3 bases: TGTGCCAGCAGTTTATGGAAGGCAGGGCGGTACGAGCAGTACTTC.

This chain uses TRBV12-3 or TRBV12-4 with TRBJ1-4; maybe TRBD1 (5 bases). This CDR3 is 17 amino acids long. The V end was cut by 4 bases, the J end by 8 bases, with 23 bases between. CDR3 nucleotide sequence: TGTGCCAGCAGTTCCCCTTACTCAACGACAGTAGAAGAAAAACTGTTTTTT. This gives the protein CASSSPYSTTVEEKLFF.